A single sample gave rise to the 19 T cell receptor beta chains below, sequenced in a study of blood T cell repertoires in COVID-19. Produced via immunoSEQ multiplex PCR; TCRdb's table is partial and in-frame only. The sample includes about 250,000 clones, around 83% of them seen just once. Sequencing was performed on peripheral blood. The receptors were sampled from a man older than 75 with acute or convalescent COVID-19.

The V gene is TRBV5-5, the J gene TRBJ2-1; the D gene is possibly TRBD2 (5 bases). V lost 4 bases and J 2 bases, leaving 16 bases between the germline ends. Germline V gene sequence: CDR1 SGHKS, CDR2 YYEKEE (reference sequence). This CDR3 is built from 16 residues. CDR3 coding DNA: TGTGCCAGCAGCCTGGGTACGAGGGCAGCCTACAATGAGCAGTTCTTC. Translated, it gives CASSLGTRAAYNEQFF.

The J gene is TRBJ1-5, the V gene TRBV5-1; D uncertain. V was shortened by 4 bases and J by 0 bases, with 8 bases between the two germline ends. Germline CDR1 SGHRS, CDR2 YFSETQ. This CDR3 is 14 amino acids long. CDR3 protein: CASSVDYSNQPQHF. The CDR3 DNA sequence: TGCGCCAGCAGCGTGGATTATAGCAATCAGCCCCAGCATTTT.

V and J are TRBV10-3 and TRBJ2-7, with D perhaps TRBD1 (5 bases). This CDR3 region has 14 residues. V was clipped by 6 bases and J by 2 bases, with 14 bases between them. CDR1 and CDR2 from the germline V gene are ENHRY and SYGVKD. The CDR3 sequence: CAISDSKNPYEQYF. DNA of the CDR3: TGTGCCATCAGCGACAGTAAAAATCCCTACGAGCAGTACTTC.

This chain connects TRBV4-1 to TRBJ2-2; maybe TRBD1 (5 bases). V was shortened by 0 bases and J by 1 base, with 6 bases between the two germline ends. Germline values: CDR1 MGHRA, CDR2 YSYEKL. The CDR3 length is 15 residues. DNA for the CDR3: TGCGCCAGCAGCCAAGAAGGACAGAACACCGGGGAGCTGTTTTTT. Its translation: CASSQEGQNTGELFF.

This chain links TRBV12-3 or TRBV12-4 with TRBJ2-7; no firm D call. Trimming took off 2 bases at V and 5 bases at J, with 4 bases between the two ends. There are 11 residues in the CDR3. CDR3: CASSLLHEQYF. The CDR3 bases are TGTGCCAGCAGTTTACTTCACGAGCAGTACTTC.

The CDR3 is CSVAPGGSSYEQYF. The CDR3, as DNA: TGCAGCGTGGCTCCAGGGGGCTCCTCCTACGAGCAGTACTTC. The J gene is TRBJ2-7, the V gene TRBV29-1; 8 bases line up with TRBD1. From germline, CDR1 is SQVTM and CDR2 ANQGSEA. V trimming: 6 bases; J trimming: 0 bases; junction bases outside the gene matches: 7. CDR3 length: 14 amino acids.

The chain links TRBV18 to TRBJ2-7; D might be TRBD1 (6 bases). The CDR3 consists of 14 residues. Trimming cost V 3 bases and J 6 bases, with 15 bases left between them. CDR1 and CDR2 from the germline V gene are KGHSH and LQKENI. The CDR3 region has the DNA TGTGCCAGCTCACCCCCCCGGGACACCTCCGAGCAGTACTTC. The encoded protein is CASSPPRDTSEQYF.

This chain connects TRBV10-2 to TRBJ2-1; 15 bases are shared with TRBD2. From germline, CDR1 is WSHSY and CDR2 SAAADI. The CDR3 extends over 20 amino acids. V was clipped by 6 bases and J by 8 bases; unmatched bases: 20. CDR3 bases: TGCGCCAGCAGCGGACTCGGGACTAGCGGGAGGAGGGGGGGTTTGGATGAGCAGTTCTTC. This gives the protein CASSGLGTSGRRGGLDEQFF.

The chain links TRBV12-3 or TRBV12-4 to TRBJ1-4, with 7 bases fitting TRBD1. This CDR3 has 12 amino acids. V was clipped by 6 bases and J by 10 bases; unmatched bases: 5. The CDR3 sequence is CASSLDRLKLFF. In DNA form, the CDR3 reads TGTGCCAGCAGCTTGGACAGGCTAAAACTGTTTTTT.

CDR3 sequence (DNA): TGTGCCAGTAGTCTGGGACAGGGGAATCAGCCCCAGCATTTT. Amino acid sequence: CASSLGQGNQPQHF. The chain links TRBV19 to TRBJ1-5, with 10 bases identical to TRBD1. Germline V gene lookup returns CDR1 LNHDA and CDR2 SQIVND (reference sequence). The length of the CDR3 is 14 residues. V was clipped by 5 bases and J by 4 bases; unmatched bases: 2.

This chain uses TRBV9 with TRBJ2-7, with 9 bases identical to TRBD2. This CDR3 region has 15 residues. J lost 7 bases, V lost 0 bases, and 8 bases had no gene match. The V gene's germline CDR1 is SGDLS and CDR2 YYNGEE. As DNA, the CDR3 is TGTGCCAGCAGCGTAGGTAGCGGGGGCGTGAGGGAGCAGTACTTC. As protein: CASSVGSGGVREQYF.

The V call is TRBV18, the J call TRBJ2-1; 14 bases fit TRBD2. The CDR3 spans 16 residues. Trimming took 6 bases from V and 12 from J; bases not matched to a gene: 13. Germline CDR1 reads KGHSH; CDR2 reads LQKENI. The CDR3 protein is CASSSGTSGRNSMQFF. CDR3 in DNA: TGTGCCAGCTCTTCCGGGACTAGCGGGAGAAACTCTATGCAGTTCTTC. Full variable domain (rest looked up from reference TRBV18 and TRBJ2-1): NAGVMQNPRHLVRRRGQEARLRCSPMKGHSHVYWYRQLPEEGLKFMVYLQKENIIDESGMPKERFSAEFPKEGPSILRIQQVVRGDSAAYFCASSSGTSGRNSMQFFGPGTRLTVL.

This clone occurred a few times. The chain combines TRBV7-8 with TRBJ2-7; D not certain. The CDR3 is 13 residues long. V dropped 5 bases and J dropped 6 bases, with 14 bases sitting between them. The germline CDR1 and CDR2 sequences are SGHVS and FQNEAQ. For the CDR3, the DNA is TGTGCCAGCAGCGCGCAAACGGCGGTCGAGCAGTACTTC. This sequence encodes CASSAQTAVEQYF.

The chain carries TRBV5-1 and TRBJ2-3; 8 bases are shared with TRBD1. The CDR3 loop spans 16 amino acids. In germline, CDR1 is SGHRS, CDR2 YFSETQ. V gave up 0 bases and J gave up 2 bases; unmatched junction bases: 5. The CDR3 sequence: CASSLAGGAVTDTQYF. As DNA, the CDR3 is TGCGCCAGCAGCTTGGCAGGGGGCGCGGTCACAGATACGCAGTATTTT. The full variable domain, its missing parts supplied by reference TRBV5-1 and TRBJ2-3, is KAGVTQTPRYLIKTRGQQVTLSCSPISGHRSVSWYQQTPGQGLQFLFEYFSETQRNKGNFPGRFSGRQFSNSRSEMNVSTLELGDSALYLCASSLAGGAVTDTQYFGPGTRLTVL.

The chain employs TRBV20-1 and TRBJ1-6, with D perhaps matching TRBD1 (5 bases). Germline CDR1 and CDR2: DFQATT and SNEGSKA (reference sequence). This CDR3 has 14 amino acids. Deletions cut 3 bases from V and 7 bases from J, with 13 bases between. The CDR3 region is CSASRQGQNSPLHF. The CDR3 bases are TGCAGTGCTAGTCGCCAGGGTCAAAATTCACCCCTCCACTTT.

The chain joins TRBV5-1 to TRBJ1-1; 8 nucleotides match TRBD1. J lost 0 bases, V lost 4 bases, and 17 bases had no gene match. The CDR3 runs to 19 residues. Germline V lookup: CDR1 SGHRS, CDR2 YFSETQ. The CDR3 here is CASSPALGTGALLNTEAFF. CDR3 nucleotide sequence: TGCGCCAGCAGCCCCGCGCTCGGGACAGGAGCCCTATTGAACACTGAAGCTTTCTTT.

V usage is TRBV9 and J usage is TRBJ1-6, with 7 bases fitting TRBD1. This CDR3 is 14 amino acids long. The germline gives CDR1 SGDLS, CDR2 YYNGEE. V shed 4 bases, J shed 5 bases, and the junction held 3 bases outside the gene matches. The CDR3 DNA reads TGTGCCAGCAGCCCAGGACAGGATAATTCACCCCTCCACTTT. This gives the protein CASSPGQDNSPLHF.

The chain links TRBV27 to TRBJ1-4; 8 nucleotides line up with TRBD1. Per the germline V gene, CDR1 is MNHEY and CDR2 is SMNVEV (reference sequence). The CDR3 extends over 14 amino acids. V was clipped by 5 bases and J by 8 bases; unmatched bases: 7. CDR3 in DNA: TGTGCCAGCAGTCGCTCCGGGACAGGCGAAAAACTGTTTTTT. Residues: CASSRSGTGEKLFF.

The rearrangement links TRBV7-2 to TRBJ2-7; D unresolved. Trimming took 1 base from V and 3 from J, leaving 13 bases between them. Germline CDR1 and CDR2: SGHTA and FQGNSA. The CDR3 runs 15 residues. Written as DNA, the CDR3 is TGTGCCAGCAGCTTAGGTGGGTTCAGGATCTACGAGCAGTACTTC. Residues: CASSLGGFRIYEQYF.